This T cell receptor (beta chain) was recorded in a study of T cell responses to AZD1222 COVID-19 vaccine (TCRdb year 2021). Study-wide context: A total of 233 trial participants underwent TCR sequencing, of whom some 210 received two doses of AZD1222 and some 26 received two doses of the MenACWY control vaccine. Trial participants were enrolled by age into subgroups of 18-55, 56-69 and 70-plus years, and about 150, 27 and 61 TCR-sequenced participants, respectively, were included in these subgroups. The full study reports these points: Participants were mostly white British and included more females than males, and it was suggested by the authors that clonal diversity may have been underestimated. CD4 TCRs associated with the vaccine covered the entire spike protein, and the dominant responses were in regions 160-218 and 743-854. Because no samples from the day 14 peak response were available, repertoires could be characterized only after the peak T cell response. Conclusions about previously exposed vaccinees are limited, since just five or six AZD1222 recipients were seropositive for SARS-CoV-2 at baseline. In the small 56-69-year group, the increase in depth fell short of significance, most likely because of low power. After two AZD1222 doses, spike-specific TCR breadth and depth were significantly higher than at day 0 and than in MenACWY recipients. Reportedly, almost half of the unique spike-specific TCRs recognized epitopes lying outside the regions that are mutated in the B.1.351 and B.1.1.7 variants.

The time point label on this specimen signifies: about 28 days (+/-7) after the second vaccine dose. Because spike-specific TCR depth and breadth did not differ between the two schedules, AZD1222 recipients who got a second dose at roughly 4 weeks were pooled with those who got a second dose at roughly 12 weeks. Vaccinee samples came from UK trials COV001 and COV002, including a single-blind randomized controlled phase 2/3 trial of AZD1222 (ChAdOx1 nCoV-19) in healthy adults. For TCRbeta chain sequencing, PBMC samples were collected from trial participants at day 0 and at day 28 after the second dose. Clipping removes 5 bases from V and 4 bases from J, with 11 as the unmatched junction base count. The CDR3 numbers 18 residues from cysteine through phenylalanine. The CDR3 DNA has 54 bases and is translated from base 1. The germline V gene specifies SGHVS as CDR1 and FQNEAQ as CDR2. A word on this clone: Its antigen is not yet known. No per-base quality is available; no much larger clone lies one base away.

The CDR3 regions of human TCRbeta chains were analyzed by immunosequencing. The study's processing was this. Repertoire TCRs were checked for matches against a reference library of SARS-CoV-2-specific TCRs that had been generated using the MIRA antigen-specificity platform. Breadth was defined as the fraction of unique TCRs that were SARS-CoV-2-associated, and depth was defined as the fraction of total T cells that were SARS-CoV-2-associated. Each spike-specific TCR was assigned to its reactive spike region and to a CD4 or CD8 class using the MIRA data. Log10-transformed breadth and depth values were compared by one-way ANOVA with Sidak's multiple comparisons tests. TCRdb took this table from immuneACCESS and kept in-frame rearrangements with V and J called. Such tables lack part of the clones; where checked against another copy, unresolved V genes explain under half of the gap, and the rest is unexplained. V and J calls and clone size are given by that table; D and trimming were obtained from the DNA. This sample has roughly 140,000 clones in its table, and about 91% of those were observed once. The ten most abundant clones make up about a tenth of the sample.

The sequence derives from an adult who received the AZD1222 COVID-19 vaccine. Recombination joined TRBV7-8 with TRBJ2-2; the junction holds 12 bases that match TRBD2. The sample consisted of peripheral blood, taken 28 days after the second AZD1222 dose. The DNA reads TGTGCCAGCAGCCCGGTGAAACTAGCGGGAGGAGCCACCGGGGAGCTGTTTTTT. It is translated as CASSPVKLAGGATGELFF.